Only one count was recorded for the clone carrying this T cell receptor beta chain. V gave up 1 base and J gave up 5 bases; unmatched junction bases: 4. The CDR3 extends over 16 amino acids. The germline V gene has CDR1 SGHVS and CDR2 FQNEAQ. Participants, about 18 to 95 years old, spanned about 26 US areas. Original methodology: Estimation of nucleated cell counts was performed using reference gene primer amplification. Only in-frame clones appear in the TCRdb table, and some are missing; sequencing was by immunoSEQ multiplex PCR. That table is the source of V, J and clone size, and D and trimming were worked out from the DNA. The data show roughly 250,000 clones, 87% seen once. This record comes from a study of blood T cell repertoires in COVID-19.

The chain carries TRBV7-8 and TRBJ2-5; 13 positions match TRBD2. Sequencing used PBMCs or T cells enriched from blood (not recorded which). The TCR originated in a woman aged 25 to 39 with acute COVID-19. The CDR3 bases are TGTGCCAGCAGCTTAGGGGGACTAGCGGGACTGGAGACCCAGTACTTC. Its protein is CASSLGGLAGLETQYF.